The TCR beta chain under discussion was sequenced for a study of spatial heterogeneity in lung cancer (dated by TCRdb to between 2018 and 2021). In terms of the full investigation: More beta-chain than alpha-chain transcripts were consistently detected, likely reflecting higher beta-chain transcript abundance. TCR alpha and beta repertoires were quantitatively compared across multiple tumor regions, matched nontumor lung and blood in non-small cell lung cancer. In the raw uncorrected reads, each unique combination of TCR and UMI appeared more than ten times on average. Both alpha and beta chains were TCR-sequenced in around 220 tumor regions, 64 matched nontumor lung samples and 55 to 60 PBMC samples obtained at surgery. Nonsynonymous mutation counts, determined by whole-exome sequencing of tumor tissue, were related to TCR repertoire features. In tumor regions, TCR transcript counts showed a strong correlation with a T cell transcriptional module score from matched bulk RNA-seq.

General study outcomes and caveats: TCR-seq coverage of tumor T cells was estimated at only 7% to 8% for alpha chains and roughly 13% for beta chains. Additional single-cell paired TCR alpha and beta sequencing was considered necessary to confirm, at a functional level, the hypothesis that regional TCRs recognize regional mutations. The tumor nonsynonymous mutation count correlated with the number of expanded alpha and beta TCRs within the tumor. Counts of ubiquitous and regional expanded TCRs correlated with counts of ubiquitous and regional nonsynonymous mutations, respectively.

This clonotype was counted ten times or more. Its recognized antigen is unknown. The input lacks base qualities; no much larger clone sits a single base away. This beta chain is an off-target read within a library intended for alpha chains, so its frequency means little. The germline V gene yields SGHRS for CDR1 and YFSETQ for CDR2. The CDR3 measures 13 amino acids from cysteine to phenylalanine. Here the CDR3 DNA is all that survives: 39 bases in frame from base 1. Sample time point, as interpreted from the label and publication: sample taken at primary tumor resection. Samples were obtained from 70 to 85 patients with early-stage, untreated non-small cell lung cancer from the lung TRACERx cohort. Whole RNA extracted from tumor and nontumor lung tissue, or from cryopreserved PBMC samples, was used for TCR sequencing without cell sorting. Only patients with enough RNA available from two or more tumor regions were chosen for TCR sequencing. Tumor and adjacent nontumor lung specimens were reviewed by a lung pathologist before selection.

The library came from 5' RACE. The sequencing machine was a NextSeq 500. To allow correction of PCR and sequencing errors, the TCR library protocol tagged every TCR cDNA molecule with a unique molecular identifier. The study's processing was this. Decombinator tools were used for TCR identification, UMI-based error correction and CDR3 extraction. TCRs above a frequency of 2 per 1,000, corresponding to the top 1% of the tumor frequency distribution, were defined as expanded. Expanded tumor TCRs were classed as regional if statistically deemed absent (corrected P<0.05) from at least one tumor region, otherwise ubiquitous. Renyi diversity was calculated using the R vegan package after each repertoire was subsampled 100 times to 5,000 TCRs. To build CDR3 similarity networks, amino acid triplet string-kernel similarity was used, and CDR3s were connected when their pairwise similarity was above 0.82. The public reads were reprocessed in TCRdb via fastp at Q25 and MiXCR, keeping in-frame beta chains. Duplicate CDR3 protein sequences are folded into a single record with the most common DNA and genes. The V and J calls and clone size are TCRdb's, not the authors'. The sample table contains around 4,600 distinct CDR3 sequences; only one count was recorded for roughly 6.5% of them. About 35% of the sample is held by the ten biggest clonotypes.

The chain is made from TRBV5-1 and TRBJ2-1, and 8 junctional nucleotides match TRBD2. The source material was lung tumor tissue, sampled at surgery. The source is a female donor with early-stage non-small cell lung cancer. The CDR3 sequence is CGTRRTSLGEQFF. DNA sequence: TGCGGAACTAGGCGGACTAGCCTAGGAGAGCAGTTCTTC.